These 23 T cell receptor beta chains were sequenced from one sample in a study of blood T cell dynamics during melanoma immunotherapy. Profiled with immunoSEQ multiplex PCR; TCRdb holds only in-frame clones, not every one. The data show around 14,000 clones, about 85% seen once. The time point was: pre-treatment baseline. Sequences were derived from blood, sampled from a patient treated with checkpoint blockade. All receptors come from a human donor with melanoma.

The V and J genes are TRBV6-5 and TRBJ2-7; weak D call: TRBD2 (5 bases). Germline V gene data show CDR1 as MNHEY and CDR2 as SVGAGI. This CDR3 spans 13 amino acids. Deletions cut 6 bases from V and 7 bases from J, with 16 bases between. CDR3 sequence: CASSRGTQGEQYF. CDR3 in DNA: TGTGCCAGCAGCCGGGGAACCCAAGGGGAGCAGTACTTC.

The chain links TRBV5-4 to TRBJ1-6; a possible D gene is TRBD1 (6 bases). Trimming removed 5 bases from V and 5 bases from J, with 29 bases in between. This CDR3 is built from 20 residues. Germline lookup yields CDR1 SGHNT and CDR2 YYREEE (reference sequence). The CDR3 bases are TGTGCCAGCAGGGGGGGGGCGCAGGGTATCGTGAGGTACCATAATTCACCCCTCCACTTT. This gives the protein CASRGGAQGIVRYHNSPLHF.

This chain links TRBV5-1 with TRBJ2-3; D assignment may be TRBD1 or TRBD2 (5 bases each). The CDR3 sequence is 14 residues long. V lost 4 bases and J 3 bases, leaving 12 bases between the germline ends. CDR1 and CDR2 from the germline V gene are SGHRS and YFSETQ. The CDR3 spells CASSLGTQTDTQYF. The DNA for the CDR3 is TGCGCCAGCAGCCTCGGGACCCAGACAGATACGCAGTATTTT.

The chain has TRBV11-2 and TRBJ2-5; perhaps TRBD2 as D (6 bases). V was clipped by 5 bases and J by 2 bases, with 18 bases between them. This CDR3 contains 16 residues. Germline V gene lookup returns CDR1 SGHAT and CDR2 FQNNGV. The chain's CDR3 is CASSLGETRSQETQYF. The CDR3 region has the DNA TGTGCCAGCAGCCTAGGGGAGACTAGGTCTCAAGAGACCCAGTACTTC.

V is TRBV6-1 and J is TRBJ2-2; 8 nucleotides agree with TRBD1. This CDR3 comprises 15 residues. Germline values: CDR1 MNHNS, CDR2 SASEGT. V lost 5 bases, J lost 8 bases, and 10 bases stayed unmatched. The CDR3 is CASSTQTGVPGELFF. In DNA form, the CDR3 reads TGTGCCAGCAGTACCCAGACAGGGGTTCCGGGGGAGCTGTTTTTT.

The V call is TRBV28, the J call TRBJ2-3, with D possibly matching TRBD1 (6 bases). Germline CDR1 reads MDHEN; CDR2 reads SYDVKM. The CDR3 runs to 15 residues. V lost 6 bases to trimming and J lost 1 base, with 14 bases between them. The DNA for the CDR3 is TGTGCCAGCAGGTCGGACAGAGAAGGCACAGATACGCAGTATTTT. Translation gives CASRSDREGTDTQYF.

This chain connects TRBV28 to TRBJ2-3; 7 bases align to TRBD2. The germline gives CDR1 MDHEN, CDR2 SYDVKM. The CDR3 runs to 15 residues. V lost 6 bases to trimming and J lost 0 bases; unmatched junction nucleotides: 6. The CDR3 loop is CASRTLAASTDTQYF. In nucleotides, the CDR3 is TGTGCCAGCAGGACTCTAGCGGCTAGCACAGATACGCAGTATTTT.

The genes are TRBV4-2 and TRBJ2-6; 9 bases line up with TRBD1. Germline trimming cut 1 base from V and 0 bases from J; bases unmatched to any gene: 1. Germline values: CDR1 LGHNA, CDR2 YNFKEQ. The CDR3 is 17 residues long. The CDR3 loop reads CASSQGDRDSGANVLTF. In DNA, the CDR3 is TGTGCCAGCAGCCAAGGGGACAGGGACTCTGGGGCCAACGTCCTGACTTTC.

The genes are TRBV4-1 and TRBJ2-5, with D unclear. Judging by the DNA end, TRBJ2-7 fits better; the J call may be wrong. Germline CDR1 reads MGHRA; CDR2 reads YSYEKL. The CDR3 covers 15 residues. The CDR3 DNA follows: TGCGCCAGCAGCCAAACCCCAGCAAAGGGATACGAGCAGTACTTC. It encodes CASSQTPAKGYEQYF.

This clone was detected only once. This chain links TRBV7-8 with TRBJ2-5, with 11 bases that match TRBD2. The J call may be faulty, since TRBJ2-7 better matches the DNA end. This CDR3 comprises 15 residues. From germline, CDR1 is SGHVS and CDR2 FQNEAQ. The CDR3 sequence is CASSSSGGRGYEQYF. The DNA for the CDR3 is TGTGCCAGCAGCTCTAGCGGGGGGCGGGGGTACGAGCAGTACTTC.

The rearrangement links TRBV10-3 to TRBJ2-3, with 9 bases identical to TRBD1. The CDR3 has 14 amino acids. V was pared by 10 bases and J by 4 bases, with 9 bases of the junction left unmatched. CDR1 and CDR2 from the germline V gene are ENHRY and SYGVKD. This CDR3 reads CATKGTGLADTQYF. CDR3 bases: TGTGCCACGAAAGGGACAGGGCTCGCAGATACGCAGTATTTT.

The chain has TRBV9 and TRBJ1-1; D is undetermined. The V end lost 0 bases, the J end lost 11 bases, and 17 bases lay between the germline ends. This CDR3 comprises 14 residues. The V gene's germline CDR1 is SGDLS and CDR2 YYNGEE. In DNA, the CDR3 is TGTGCCAGCAGCGTAGTCCCCTCGGAGGGCTTGGCTTTCTTT. Translating it yields CASSVVPSEGLAFF.

This clone is a singleton in its sample. This chain uses TRBV14 with TRBJ2-5, with 7 nucleotides matching TRBD2. The J call is in doubt because the DNA end fits TRBJ2-7 better. Per the germline V gene, CDR1 is SGHDN and CDR2 is FVKESK. This CDR3 region has 15 residues. The CDR3 bases are TGTGCCAGCAGCCAAAGGTGGGGAGGGTGGTACGAGCAGTACTTC. Encoded protein: CASSQRWGGWYEQYF.

The chain links TRBV5-5 to TRBJ2-1; TRBD1 is a possible D gene (6 bases). Between the trimmed V and J ends, which lost 0 bases and 8 bases, there was a span of 15 bases. The germline CDR1 and CDR2 sequences are SGHKS and YYEKEE (reference sequence). This CDR3 is 15 amino acids long. The CDR3 reads CASSLGGSWGHEQFF. The DNA of the CDR3 is TGTGCCAGCAGCTTGGGCGGCAGTTGGGGGCATGAGCAGTTCTTC.

In the case of this clone: An end of the junction differs from the germline gene, which may be a read error. The V and J genes are TRBV2 and TRBJ2-3; tentatively, D is TRBD1 (6 bases). Looked up from germline, CDR1 is SNHLY and CDR2 is FYNNEI. This CDR3 is built from 12 residues. The CDR3: CASSEGTATQYF. The CDR3 nucleotides read TGTGCCAGCAGTGAAGGGACAGCTACGCAGTATTTT.

In its sample, this clone was seen a few times. The rearrangement uses TRBV14 and TRBJ2-7, with 7 bases that match TRBD1. CDR3 length: 15 residues. J gave up 4 bases and V 0 bases, and 6 bases lay outside the gene matches. Looked up from germline, CDR1 is SGHDN and CDR2 is FVKESK. This CDR3 is CASSQDPEGAYEQYF. The CDR3 DNA follows: TGTGCCAGCAGCCAAGATCCTGAGGGGGCTTACGAGCAGTACTTC.

CDR3 coding DNA: TGTGCCAGCAGTTTTGGTGGACAGCGCCCAGCCAAAAACATTCAGTACTTC. Protein product: CASSFGGQRPAKNIQYF. The chain links TRBV28 to TRBJ2-4, with D tentatively TRBD1 (6 bases). Germline lookup yields CDR1 MDHEN and CDR2 SYDVKM. The ends were cut back, 3 bases at V and 0 bases at J, with 15 bases in the middle. The CDR3 covers 17 residues.

J is TRBJ2-1 and V is TRBV18; D is undetermined. CDR1 is KGHSH and CDR2 is LQKENI in the germline V gene. CDR3 size: 16 residues. With 0 bases removed from V and 0 bases from J, the gap between germline ends came to 9 bases. CDR3 DNA: TGTGCCAGCTCACCACCGGGTCGGAGCTCCTACAATGAGCAGTTCTTC. It encodes CASSPPGRSSYNEQFF.

The chain combines TRBV5-8 with TRBJ2-7, with a tentative D call TRBD1 (6 bases). V lost 0 bases, J lost 2 bases, and 12 bases lay in between. Germline loops: CDR1 SGHTS, CDR2 YDEGEE. The CDR3 spans 15 residues. The CDR3 region has the DNA TGTGCCAGCAGCTTGGCGGGGACACTAGCCTACGAGCAGTACTTC. It specifies CASSLAGTLAYEQYF.

The V call is TRBV5-6, the J call TRBJ1-3; D perhaps matches TRBD1 (5 bases). Germline values: CDR1 SGHDT, CDR2 YYEEEE. Trimming left V 0 bases short and J 4 bases short, with 17 bases between. This CDR3 is 17 amino acids long. The CDR3 DNA follows: TGTGCCAGCAGCTTGGAGGCGGGGGGTGATATGGGAAACACCATATATTTT. Translated, it gives CASSLEAGGDMGNTIYF.

The chain joins TRBV9 to TRBJ2-3; 7 nucleotides agree with TRBD1. The V segment lost 4 bases and the J segment 2 bases; nucleotides outside the gene matches: 7. CDR1 and CDR2 (germline): SGDLS, YYNGEE. CDR3 length equals 15 residues. The CDR3 region is CASSPRDRVTDTQYF. The CDR3 DNA follows: TGTGCCAGCAGCCCCCGGGACAGAGTCACAGATACGCAGTATTTT.

This clone was observed a handful of times. V is TRBV10-3 and J is TRBJ1-6; weak D call: TRBD1 (5 bases). The CDR3 loop spans 14 amino acids. The V and J ends lost 2 bases and 10 bases respectively, with 12 bases between them. The germline V gene encodes CDR1 ENHRY and CDR2 SYGVKD. This CDR3 is CAISEGQGASPLHF. The DNA for the CDR3 is TGTGCCATCAGTGAGGGGCAGGGTGCCTCACCCCTCCACTTT.

This rearrangement joins TRBV7-9 to TRBJ2-3; D is possibly TRBD1 (5 bases). The V gene lost 1 base and the J gene lost 5 bases, with 10 bases spanning the gap. Germline CDR1 is SEHNR and CDR2 is FQNEAQ (reference sequence). The CDR3 is 14 residues long. For the CDR3, the DNA is TGTGCCAGCAGCTTAGGCAGGGTATTAGATACGCAGTATTTT. Translating gives CASSLGRVLDTQYF.